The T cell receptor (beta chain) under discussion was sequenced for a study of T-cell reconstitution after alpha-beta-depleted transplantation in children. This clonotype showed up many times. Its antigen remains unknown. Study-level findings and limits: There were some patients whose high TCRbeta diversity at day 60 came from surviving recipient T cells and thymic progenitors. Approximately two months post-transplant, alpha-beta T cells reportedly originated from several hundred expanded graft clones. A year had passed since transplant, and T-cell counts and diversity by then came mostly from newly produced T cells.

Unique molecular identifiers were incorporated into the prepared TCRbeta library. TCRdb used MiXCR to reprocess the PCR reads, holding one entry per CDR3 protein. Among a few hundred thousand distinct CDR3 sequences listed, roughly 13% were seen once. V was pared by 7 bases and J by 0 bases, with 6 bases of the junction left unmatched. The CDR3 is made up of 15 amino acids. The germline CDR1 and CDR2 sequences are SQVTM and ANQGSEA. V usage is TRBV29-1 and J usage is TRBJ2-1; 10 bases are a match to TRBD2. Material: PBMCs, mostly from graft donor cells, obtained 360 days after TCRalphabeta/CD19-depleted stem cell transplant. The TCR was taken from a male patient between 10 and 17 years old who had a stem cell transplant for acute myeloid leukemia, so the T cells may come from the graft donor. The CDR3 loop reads CSGVLAGDSYNEQFF. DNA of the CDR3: TGCAGCGGCGTCCTAGCGGGAGACTCCTACAATGAGCAGTTCTTC.